This T cell receptor (beta chain) stems from a study of technical replicates of blood from a few donors. The repertoire was sequenced with immunoSEQ multiplex PCR; TCRdb's copy has only in-frame clones and lacks some. The repertoire holds about 73,000 clones, with over 90% as singletons. The sequence derives from a human donor in good health. Some clones in this sample may be carry-over from other donors' samples. The sample taken for sequencing was PBMCs.

The CDR3 protein is CASSEGAGGADTQYF. Written as DNA, the CDR3 is TGCGCCAGCAGCGAGGGGGCGGGAGGCGCAGATACGCAGTATTTT. V is TRBV4-3 and J is TRBJ2-3; maybe TRBD2 (8 bases). The CDR3 contains 15 residues. Per the germline V gene, CDR1 is LGHNA and CDR2 is YSLEER. V was trimmed by 5 bases and J by 4 bases, leaving 16 bases between them.